This T cell receptor beta chain was found in a study of cytomegalovirus exposure and HLA in healthy donors (dated by TCRdb to the late 2010s). Notes on the research overall: An earlier analysis of some 620 of the donors reported roughly 300 Gb of sequence data and some 110 million unique TCR beta sequences obtained from approximately 180 million T cells. Roughly 5 DR-DQ haplotypes were handled as single units for association and clustering because linkage in the cohort was strong. The T cell repertoires of under 750 subjects were profiled by immunosequencing and related to cytomegalovirus serostatus. High-throughput TCR immunosequencing, statistical association of individual TCRs with disease status, and machine learning were combined to predict cytomegalovirus infection status. An early release covering roughly 640 HLA-typed donors comprised about 300 gigabases of sequencing data and around 85 million unique TCR sequences. Along with the 666-subject first cohort, a separate validation cohort of 120 different subjects was used. The aim of the study was to test whether cataloging public T cell receptors could identify signatures of past pathogen exposure. In the later analysis, no new phenotypic data were used to find candidate immune exposures; instead, reliance was placed on TCR beta sequences and their occurrence across donors. To study patterns of TCR occurrence, a later analysis re-analyzed previously published TCR beta repertoires from 700 or so donors and added high-resolution HLA genotyping. Among the approximately 430 genotyped donors, around 81% belonged to the genetic ancestry cluster associated with self-reported Caucasian donors. Genome-wide SNP genotypes for about three fifths of the roughly 700 donors were used in a later genetic analysis, which treated that subset as a discovery cohort. Both class I and class II loci were covered by HLA typing, at four-digit resolution. Every repertoire in the discovery cohort had been generated on one and the same sequencing platform. Among about 360 genotyped donors of the cohort, an average of 235,054 unique TCR beta nucleotide sequences were sequenced per donor, around 20% of them non-productive. Donor age, sex, ethnicity and CMV serostatus were compiled alongside the repertoire data. The number of typed donors differed by locus: about 629-630 for A, B, C, DRB1 and DQB1; approximately 520 for DQA1; over 600 for DPA1; and around 470 for DPB1. An earlier analysis of around 580 of the donors used high-throughput TCR beta sequencing to judge whether each TCR beta V gene segment behaved as functional or pseudogenic.

V gives up 5 bases and J gives up 3 bases, and the segment between their germline ends measures 11 bases. The CDR3 goes from the cysteine to the phenylalanine over 14 residues. Solely the CDR3 DNA is kept, with 42 bases framed from the first base. CDR1 and CDR2 are read off the germline V gene as SGHTA and FQGNSA. Findings and caveats that apply to the study as a whole: Correlated functional status among segregating V segments might reflect linkage disequilibrium, but an unknown experimental factor could not be ruled out. This cohort had only TCR beta chains sequenced, and the lack of alpha or paired-chain data limited which features could be detected. A cluster of highly shared sequence variants was judged likely to be a technical artifact of the sequencing pipeline. CMV serostatus was the only immune exposure information available for the cohort. According to a later genetic analysis, donors in an Asian-associated ancestry cluster had fewer N-insertions in productive TCRs than the approximately 690-donor mean. In a later analysis, HLA-associated TCR beta chains were found to be more clonally expanded and to have lower generation probabilities than equally common non-associated chains. A later analysis found that TCR association rates varied across HLA loci, with DRB1 alleles showing the most associated TCRs and HLA-C alleles the fewest. A total of around 150 TCR beta chains were listed by the study as associated with cytomegalovirus. Because the 87-base-pair reads could not distinguish some IMGT-functional V segments, including TRBV6-2 and TRBV6-3, those segments were excluded. The authors suggested that the approach could potentially be generalized to other disease states and immunological phenotypes. In a later analysis, several top co-occurrence clusters were reported to appear linked to parvovirus B19, influenza, CMV and Epstein-Barr virus. In vitro tests confirmed that a few of the cytomegalovirus-associated TCR beta chains recognize cytomegalovirus antigens. A later genetic analysis associated a missense DCLRE1C variant with V-gene and J-gene trimming of TCR beta chains, and an independent cohort replicated the association. When HLA alleles, especially DR and DQ, strongly co-occurred, TCR associations were difficult to assign to individual alleles. A further reported finding was that TCR beta sequences accurately predicted the HLA-A and HLA-B alleles for most subjects in the first cohort. Specific HLA alleles were associated with around 18,000 TCR beta sequences at a false discovery rate of 0.05 in a later analysis. The presence/absence analyses assumed that sequencing depth was roughly uniform across donors, and that assumption may not be true. In a later analysis, most CMV-associated TCR beta chains were found to appear HLA-restricted, with HLA associations seemingly driven largely by CMV exposure. In an earlier analysis of some 540 of the donors, most TCR beta V segments appeared in productive rearrangements about 87% or about 30% of the time, broadly matching IMGT annotations. The earlier analysis of 587 of the donors excluded some 16 rarely observed V segments, including chromosome 9 orphons, because counts were too low. While some public TCRs were present in many individuals, most TCR sequences turned up only very rarely across donors. Because HLA typing was unavailable for some donors at each locus, only the typed subset was used in association tests. The classifier was reported to diagnose cytomegalovirus status with high specificity and sensitivity in both the original and validation cohorts.

The cohort was made up of approximately 670 healthy bone marrow donors. At the time of sampling, all cohort members were nominally healthy, though unrecorded immune exposures were likely present. The donor was CMV seronegative and was included in the group of approximately 350 seronegative cohort members. Each donor provided a peripheral blood sample, and peripheral blood mononuclear cells were used for TCR beta sequencing. The Qiagen DNeasy Blood Extraction Kit was used to extract genomic DNA from the blood cell samples. The library was prepared using the immunoSEQ multiplex PCR assay. The multiplex PCR relied on a mix of 60 forward primers for TCR Vbeta segments and 13 reverse primers for TCR Jbeta segments. The CDR3 region of rearranged TCR beta genes was amplified from genomic DNA by a multiplex PCR assay. The Illumina HiSeq System was used to sequence the amplified TCR beta libraries as 87-base-pair reads. From the authors' description of their analysis: Across the 500 to 850 repertoires, a later analysis counted 80 million or so unique TCR beta chains, some 11 million of which were shared by at least two donors. Raw reads were error-corrected and collapsed into unique sequences by a nearest-neighbor algorithm in which closely related sequences were merged to remove PCR and sequencing errors. V, D and J gene segments were assigned by aligning CDR3 sequences to IMGT reference sequences. For a sequence to be retained, a match of at least six nucleotides was required to both a V gene segment and a J gene segment. Rearrangements were classified as productive when the CDR3 lacked stop codons and remained in frame with V and J, and all other rearrangements were classified as non-productive. Following IMGT convention, CDR3 was defined as the stretch from the second conserved V-encoded cysteine to the conserved J-encoded phenylalanine. In an earlier analysis of more than 550 of the donors, sequences lacking an unambiguous match to a single V gene segment were excluded. An earlier analysis of under 750 of the donors called V segments functional above 56.7% productive rearrangements and segregating when the between-donor standard deviation exceeded 5%. A statistical classification framework was developed to diagnose cytomegalovirus status using the catalog of TCR beta chain sequences. V and J gene assignment, in a later analysis, came from comparing TCR nucleotide sequences with IMGT/GENE-DB human TR gene sequences. The TCRdist pipeline was used in a later analysis to assign CDR3 sequences and most-parsimonious VDJ recombination scenarios. In a later analysis, each TCR beta chain was defined by its CDR3 amino acid sequence together with its V-gene family, and reads without a unique V-gene family were excluded. In a later analysis, around 600 highly shared, low-generation-probability nucleotide sequences were removed to address suspected cross-contamination and a sequencing artifact. In a later analysis, a clonal expansion index was calculated for each public chain from normalized within-repertoire ranks of inferred template counts. In a later analysis, generation probabilities were computed with a VDJ recombination model fitted to out-of-frame rearrangements, and the resulting probabilities were checked against IGoR. In a later analysis, TCR-TCR, TCR-HLA and TCR-CMV co-occurrence was scored with hypergeometric tests, and a repertoire-size bias correction was applied to TCR pairs. False discovery rates were estimated in a later analysis by permuting HLA or CMV assignments 20 times. In a later analysis, co-occurring TCRs were grouped with DBSCAN, and TCRdist sequence similarity was added when clustering was performed within HLA-allele-positive subsets. Repertoires with fewer than 30,000 or more than 120,000 public chains, plus five repertoires with anomalous nucleotide sharing, were excluded from co-occurrence clustering. TCRdb's version of the immuneACCESS table is confined to in-frame rearrangements and falls short of the full clone set. An unresolved V gene accounts for under half of the shortfall where checked; the remainder is of unknown origin. V and J calls and clone size are as listed in that table; D and trimming were resolved from the DNA. Across this sample there are under 150,000 clones, with roughly 70% seen only once. The top ten constitute about 4.5% of the sample.

In this sample, this clone turned up a few times. What this receptor recognizes is not known. Qualities for individual bases were not recorded, and no much larger clone is one base off. The sample taken for sequencing was PBMCs. This clonotype originated in a man aged 60 to 75 in good health and CMV-seronegative. The rearrangement joined TRBV7-2 to TRBJ2-4; a tentative D call is TRBD1 (5 bases match). The CDR3: CASSLTVGKNIQYF. The DNA is TGTGCCAGCAGCCTGACAGTGGGCAAAAACATTCAGTACTTC.